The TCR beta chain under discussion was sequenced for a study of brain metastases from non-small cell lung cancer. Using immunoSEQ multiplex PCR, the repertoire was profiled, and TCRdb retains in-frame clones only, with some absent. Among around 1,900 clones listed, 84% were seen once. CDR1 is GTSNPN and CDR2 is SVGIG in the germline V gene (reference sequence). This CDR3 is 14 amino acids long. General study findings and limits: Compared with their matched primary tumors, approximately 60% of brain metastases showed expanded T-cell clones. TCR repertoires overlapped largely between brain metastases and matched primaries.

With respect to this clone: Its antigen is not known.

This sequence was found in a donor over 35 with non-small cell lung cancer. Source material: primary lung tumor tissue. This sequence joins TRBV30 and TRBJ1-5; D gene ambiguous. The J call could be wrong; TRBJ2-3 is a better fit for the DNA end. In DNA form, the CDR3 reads TGTGCCTGGAGTGACAGACTTAGCAATCAGCCCCAGTATTTT. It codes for CAWSDRLSNQPQYF.